Here is one TCR beta chain with its context. The antigen is undetermined. This record belongs to a study of OX40 agonist ivuxolimab in advanced cancers. Clones were sequenced by immunoSEQ multiplex PCR, and TCRdb holds only the in-frame ones, with some missing. The table includes some 46,000 clones, approximately 88% detected once. V was pared by 3 bases and J by 8 bases, with 16 bases of the junction left unmatched. The CDR3 totals 16 residues. Study outcomes and limitations: Averaging showed that CD8+ T cells had more expanded clones than CD4+ did. In a subset of nonresponders, normalized T-cell clonal expansion was also low.

The TCR originated in an adult with an advanced solid tumor such as melanoma, head and neck, liver or kidney cancer. The chain couples TRBV5-3 to TRBJ1-2, with TRBD1 identical over 7 bases. TRBV5-3 is annotated as an ORF whose role is uncertain. The sample consisted of CD4+ or CD8+ T cells sorted from blood, taken in a trial of the OX40 agonist ivuxolimab. The CDR3 region has the DNA TGTGCCAGAAGCTCCGCTGGGCAGGGGGTAATGGAAGGCTACACCTTC. Amino acid sequence: CARSSAGQGVMEGYTF.